This T cell receptor (beta chain) was captured in a study of beta chain features in type 1 diabetes. Details on this clone: Its specificity is not known.

Expressed TCRB transcripts were sequenced, since all the RNA that had been isolated was reverse transcribed. Data came from immunoSEQ multiplex PCR; TCRdb stores just in-frame clones and leaves some out. This sample yields about 22,000 clones, of which around three fifths are seen a single time; 0.37% belongs to the top ten. J gave up 2 bases and V 5 bases, and 3 bases lay outside the gene matches. In germline, CDR1 is SGHDT, CDR2 YYEEEE. CDR3 length: 13 residues. General observations from the study: The analysis here could not establish whether HLA type shapes TCRB rearrangement. Significant though moderate, a shortening of TCRB CDR3s appeared in all four CD4+ subsets of Type 1 diabetes patients.

The receptor was derived from a man between 18 and 35 years old with type 1 diabetes. The chain links TRBV5-6 to TRBJ2-5, with 7 bases aligning to TRBD1. What was sequenced was stem cell memory CD4+ T cells from blood. CDR3 sequence: CASRLQGQETQYF. For the CDR3, the DNA is TGTGCCAGCAGGTTACAGGGGCAAGAGACCCAGTACTTC.